A single sample gave rise to the 26 T cell receptor beta chains below, sequenced in a study of graft-versus-host responses after intestinal transplantation. Sequencing was performed with immunoSEQ multiplex PCR; in TCRdb, only in-frame clones are kept and a portion is missing. The repertoire holds about 100,000 clones, roughly 90% seen once, with around 16% in the top ten. Sample: PBMCs, taken approximately 420 days after intestinal transplant. These TCRs come from a human patient who received an intestinal transplant, so some T cells may come from the graft donor.

The rearrangement uses TRBV12-5 and TRBJ2-5, with D unclear. CDR3 length: 10 residues. V was pared by 5 bases and J by 5 bases, with 3 bases between. Per the germline V gene, CDR1 is LGHNT and CDR2 is FRNRAP. The CDR3 reads CASGPETQYF. DNA of the CDR3: TGTGCTAGTGGTCCGGAGACCCAGTACTTC.

This clone was seen once. This sequence joins TRBV25-1 and TRBJ1-2, with 8 nucleotides matching TRBD1. Looked up from germline, CDR1 is MGHDK and CDR2 is SYGVNS. The CDR3 totals 15 residues. The V gene end was trimmed by 4 bases and the J gene end by 5 bases; junction bases not matched to a gene: 9. The CDR3 sequence is CASSAPGTGSYGYTF. The CDR3 nucleotides are TGTGCCAGCAGTGCACCCGGGACAGGAAGTTATGGCTACACCTTC.

The chain carries TRBV15 and TRBJ1-2; a possible D gene is TRBD1 (5 bases). Trimming cost V 0 bases and J 2 bases, with 10 bases left between them. CDR1 is LNHNV, CDR2 YYDKDF, per germline (reference sequence). CDR3 size: 15 residues. The DNA for the CDR3 is TGTGCCACCAGCAGAGATAGGGGCCGGAACTATGGCTACACCTTC. This codes for CATSRDRGRNYGYTF.

The chain joins TRBV6-1 to TRBJ1-1, with unresolved D. V was pared by 6 bases and J by 3 bases, with 14 bases between. Germline loops: CDR1 MNHNS, CDR2 SASEGT. The CDR3 is 14 amino acids. CDR3 amino acids: CASRTGIPDTEAFF. The DNA for the CDR3 is TGTGCCAGCAGGACGGGGATCCCGGACACTGAAGCTTTCTTT.

The rearrangement uses TRBV7-9 and TRBJ1-5; D gene unclear. The germline V gene encodes CDR1 SEHNR and CDR2 FQNEAQ (reference sequence). V lost 7 bases, J lost 2 bases, and 6 bases lay in between. The CDR3 runs 12 residues. The CDR3 loop reads CASTGGNQPQHF. The DNA of the CDR3 is TGTGCCAGCACGGGAGGCAATCAGCCCCAGCATTTT.

This chain uses TRBV6-5 with TRBJ1-3, with D hard to call. Trimming left V 0 bases short and J 0 bases short, with 6 bases between. Germline V gene lookup returns CDR1 MNHEY and CDR2 SVGAGI. The CDR3 is 15 residues long. The CDR3 coding sequence is TGTGCCAGCAGTTACTCGACACCCTCTGGAAACACCATATATTTT. Amino acids: CASSYSTPSGNTIYF.

The rearrangement joins TRBV2 to TRBJ2-2; D is undetermined. CDR1 is SNHLY and CDR2 is FYNNEI in the germline V gene. The CDR3 length is 14 residues. V dropped 6 bases and J dropped 0 bases, with 8 bases sitting between them. CDR3 sequence: CASRQDTNTGELFF. In DNA form, the CDR3 reads TGTGCCAGCAGACAAGACACGAACACCGGGGAGCTGTTTTTT.

The chain combines TRBV9 with TRBJ2-7; possibly TRBD1 or TRBD2 for D (5 bases each). In germline, CDR1 is SGDLS, CDR2 YYNGEE. With 0 bases removed from V and 5 bases from J, the gap between germline ends came to 15 bases. The CDR3 is 15 amino acids. DNA for the CDR3: TGTGCCAGCAGCGTAGTGGGGGAGCCCCTCGACGAGCAGTACTTC. As protein: CASSVVGEPLDEQYF.

The chain has TRBV5-6 and TRBJ1-1; D remains unclear. Trimming stripped 1 base from V and 7 bases from J, with 8 bases between. Germline V gives CDR1 SGHDT, CDR2 YYEEEE. This CDR3 region has 12 residues. In DNA, the CDR3 is TGTGCCAGCAGCTTGTGCGGGAATGAAGCTTTCTTT. Encoded protein: CASSLCGNEAFF.

This clone has just a few counts. The chain has TRBV4-1 and TRBJ1-6; no reliable D call. The germline V and J ends were trimmed by 0 bases and 0 bases, with 6 bases remaining between them. The CDR3 contains 16 residues. Germline loops: CDR1 MGHRA, CDR2 YSYEKL. For the CDR3, the DNA is TGCGCCAGCAGCCAAGAAGGGAGCTCCTATAATTCACCCCTCCACTTT. It yields the protein CASSQEGSSYNSPLHF.

This clone was detected only once. The chain carries TRBV4-1 and TRBJ2-4; 9 nucleotides agree with TRBD1. V was pared by 5 bases and J by 5 bases, with 10 bases of the junction left unmatched. Germline CDR1 MGHRA, CDR2 YSYEKL. The CDR3 contains 16 residues. The CDR3 DNA sequence: TGCGCCAGCAGCAAGATCCCGGGACAGGGTCAAAACATTCAGTACTTC. As protein: CASSKIPGQGQNIQYF.

The J gene is TRBJ1-6, the V gene TRBV27; 8 positions match TRBD1. The germline V gene has CDR1 MNHEY and CDR2 SMNVEV (reference sequence). The CDR3 sequence is 14 residues long. Losses at the gene ends were 5 bases for V and 8 bases for J; bases not matched to a gene: 5. In DNA form, the CDR3 reads TGTGCCAGCAGTGATGGACAGGGCGATTCACCCCTCCACTTT. Encoded protein: CASSDGQGDSPLHF.

This clone was detected only once. The J gene is TRBJ1-1, the V gene TRBV7-6; weak D call: TRBD1 (5 bases). Trimming stripped 0 bases from V and 5 bases from J, with 10 bases between. This CDR3 has 14 amino acids. Looked up from germline, CDR1 is SGHVS and CDR2 is FNYEAQ. CDR3 DNA sequence: TGTGCCAGCAGCTTAGCGCAGCGGGGGACTGAAGCTTTCTTT. Protein: CASSLAQRGTEAFF.

This rearrangement joins TRBV27 to TRBJ1-5; D remains ambiguous. CDR3 length: 14 amino acids. The V gene lost 6 bases and the J gene lost 0 bases, with 9 bases spanning the gap. Germline assignment: CDR1 MNHEY and CDR2 SMNVEV (reference sequence). This CDR3 reads CASSDRYSNQPQHF. DNA for the CDR3: TGTGCCAGCAGCGACCGTTATAGCAATCAGCCCCAGCATTTT.

V usage is TRBV18 and J usage is TRBJ1-2; maybe TRBD1 (5 bases). Trimming shortened V by 5 bases and J by 4 bases, and 23 bases separated the two germline ends. CDR3 length equals 17 residues. CDR1 and CDR2 from the germline V gene are KGHSH and LQKENI. The CDR3 DNA reads as TGTGCCAGCTCAGGGGGGACGAGACCAACCCCTGGCTATGGCTACACCTTC. Protein sequence: CASSGGTRPTPGYGYTF.

The CDR3 protein is CARARGGQGANGELFF. CDR3 coding DNA: TGCGCCAGGGCCCGAGGGGGACAGGGGGCTAACGGGGAGCTGTTTTTT. The chain employs TRBV10-1 and TRBJ2-2, with 12 bases aligning to TRBD1. There are 16 residues in the CDR3. CDR1 and CDR2 from the germline V gene are WNHNN and SYGVQD (reference sequence). V dropped 9 bases and J dropped 7; count of bases not matched to a gene: 12.

CDR3 sequence reads: CASSSYASSYEQYF. The CDR3 DNA reads as TGTGCCAGCAGCTCCTATGCTTCGTCCTACGAGCAGTACTTC. This rearrangement joins TRBV7-3 to TRBJ2-7; D gene uncertain. Trimming took 4 bases from V and 1 from J, leaving 11 bases between them. This CDR3 contains 14 residues. Germline V gene sequence: CDR1 SGHTA, CDR2 FQGTGA.

This chain joins TRBV6-1 and TRBJ2-3, with TRBD2 as a possible D gene (5 bases). There are 13 residues in the CDR3. Trimming stripped 7 bases from V and 7 bases from J, with 15 bases between. From germline, CDR1 is MNHNS and CDR2 SASEGT. The CDR3 here is CASTPGASNTQYF. CDR3 nucleotide sequence: TGTGCCAGCACCCCCGGCGCTAGCAATACGCAGTATTTT.

The chain links TRBV7-3 to TRBJ1-5; no clear D. Trimming removed 5 bases from V and 0 bases from J, with 5 bases in between. The CDR3 sequence is 13 residues long. Germline lookup yields CDR1 SGHTA and CDR2 FQGTGA. This CDR3 is CASSAYSNQPQHF. As DNA, the CDR3 is TGTGCCAGCAGCGCCTATAGCAATCAGCCCCAGCATTTT.

The chain links TRBV9 to TRBJ2-7, with D possibly TRBD2 on 6 matching bases. V gave up 4 bases and J gave up 0 bases, with 14 bases separating them. The germline V gene has CDR1 SGDLS and CDR2 YYNGEE. The CDR3 loop spans 15 amino acids. The CDR3, as DNA: TGTGCCAGCAGCCTCCGGGAGCGCGACTCCTACGAGCAGTACTTC. Translated: CASSLRERDSYEQYF.

This sequence joins TRBV14 and TRBJ1-6; 11 nucleotides agree with TRBD1. Per germline, CDR1 SGHDN and CDR2 FVKESK. The CDR3 covers 17 residues. After removal of 1 base from V and 7 bases from J, the junction contained 6 bases not matched to a gene. The CDR3 DNA follows: TGTGCCAGCAGCCAAGGGACAGGGGGCCGTGTAAATTCACCCCTCCACTTT. It translates to CASSQGTGGRVNSPLHF.

The chain joins TRBV10-3 to TRBJ2-7; TRBD2 agrees at 12 bases. Germline V lookup: CDR1 ENHRY, CDR2 SYGVKD. The CDR3 totals 15 residues. Losses at the gene ends were 9 bases for V and 7 bases for J; bases not matched to a gene: 13. The CDR3 DNA reads as TGTGCCATGGCAGAAGCTAGCGGGGGGGCCTGGGAGCAGTACTTC. Translation: CAMAEASGGAWEQYF.

The J gene is TRBJ2-5, the V gene TRBV5-4; the match to TRBD2 covers 11 bases. Germline assignment: CDR1 SGHNT and CDR2 YYREEE (reference sequence). J lost 2 bases, V lost 5 bases, and 5 bases had no gene match. The CDR3 covers 15 residues. The CDR3 DNA is TGTGCCAGCAGACTGGGACTAGCGGAACAAGAGACCCAGTACTTC. It encodes CASRLGLAEQETQYF. The full variable domain, with the rest looked up from reference TRBV5-4 and TRBJ2-5, is ETGVTQSPTHLIKTRGQQVTLRCSSQSGHNTVSWYQQALGQGPQFIFQYYREEENGRGNFPPRFSGLQFPNYSSELNVNALELDDSALYLCASRLGLAEQETQYFGPGTRLLVL.

The chain's CDR3 is CASSRRDTEAFF. In DNA form, the CDR3 reads TGTGCCAGCAGCCGCAGGGACACTGAAGCTTTCTTT. The genes are TRBV5-6 and TRBJ1-1; maybe TRBD1 (5 bases). V shed 4 bases and J shed 3 bases, with 7 bases lying between them. Per germline, CDR1 SGHDT and CDR2 YYEEEE. This CDR3 spans 12 amino acids.

The V call is TRBV2, the J call TRBJ1-6; D is ambiguous. In germline, CDR1 is SNHLY, CDR2 FYNNEI. The V gene lost 4 bases and the J gene lost 7 bases, with 14 bases spanning the gap. The CDR3 has 15 residues. CDR3 nucleotide sequence: TGTGCCAGCAGTGGCGGACTGTCGTCGAATTCACCCCTCCACTTT. Protein sequence: CASSGGLSSNSPLHF.

This chain uses TRBV27 with TRBJ1-6; 7 bases align to TRBD1. This CDR3 spans 15 amino acids. Trimming took 8 bases from V and 3 from J; bases not matched to a gene: 7. Germline V gene sequence: CDR1 MNHEY, CDR2 SMNVEV (reference sequence). CDR3 coding DNA: TGTGCCAGCCGGGGAGGGACAGTCTATAATTCACCCCTCCACTTT. This translates into CASRGGTVYNSPLHF.